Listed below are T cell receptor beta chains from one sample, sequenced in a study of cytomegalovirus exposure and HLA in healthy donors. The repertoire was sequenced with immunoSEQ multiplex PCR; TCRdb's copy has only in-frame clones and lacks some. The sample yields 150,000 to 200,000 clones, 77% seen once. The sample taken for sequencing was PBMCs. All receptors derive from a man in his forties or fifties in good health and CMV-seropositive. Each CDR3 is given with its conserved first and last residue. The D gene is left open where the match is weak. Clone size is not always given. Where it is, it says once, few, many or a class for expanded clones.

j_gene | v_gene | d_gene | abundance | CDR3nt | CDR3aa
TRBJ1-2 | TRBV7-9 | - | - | TGTGCCAGCAGCTTAGGGCGGGACTATGGCTACACCTTC | CASSLGRDYGYTF
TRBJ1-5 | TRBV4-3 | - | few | TGCGCCAGCAGCCAAGATGCGTTAGCAAATCAGCCCCAGCATTTT | CASSQDALANQPQHF
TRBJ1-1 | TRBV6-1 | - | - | TGTGCCAGCAGCTACGACAGATGGGACACTGAAGCTTTCTTT | CASSYDRWDTEAFF
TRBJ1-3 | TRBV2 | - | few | TGTGCCAGCAGCCCCCCCCCGTCTGGAAACACCATATATTTT | CASSPPPSGNTIYF
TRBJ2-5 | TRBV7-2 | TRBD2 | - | TGTGCCAGCCGGGGGCTAGCGGGGCACCAGTACTTC | CASRGLAGHQYF
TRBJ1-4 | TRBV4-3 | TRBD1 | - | TGCGCCAGCAGCCAAGACGGGGGACAGGGGGTGCCCTTGTGGGAAAAACTGTTTTTT | CASSQDGGQGVPLWEKLFF
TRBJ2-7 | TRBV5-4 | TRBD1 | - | TGTGCCAGCAGCCCATGGACAGGGCGTAGCTCCTACGAGCAGTACTTC | CASSPWTGRSSYEQYF
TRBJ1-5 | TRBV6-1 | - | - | TGTGCCAGCAGGGGGGGTCAGGCCCAGCATTTT | CASRGGQAQHF
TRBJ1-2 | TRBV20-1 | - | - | TGCAGTGCAAAGGAGGGAGGCTACACCTTC | CSAKEGGYTF
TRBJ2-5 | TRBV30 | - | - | TGTGCCTGGAACCTGATGGGGGGGGCGGCCCAAGAGACCCAGTACTTC | CAWNLMGGAAQETQYF
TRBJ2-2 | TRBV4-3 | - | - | TGCGCCAGCAGCCAAGTGGGGCGGGGCCGCGACACCGGGGAGCTGTTTTTT | CASSQVGRGRDTGELFF
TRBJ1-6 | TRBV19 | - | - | TGTGCCAGTAGTATAGCTGGCAGGGGAAGGGGTTCACCCCTCCACTTT | CASSIAGRGRGSPLHF
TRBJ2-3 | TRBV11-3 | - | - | TGTGCCAGCAGCTTAGATGTCGGGCAGGGAAAGACGCAGTATTTT | CASSLDVGQGKTQYF
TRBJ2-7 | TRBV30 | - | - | TGTGCCTGGAGTGTACTCGACAGATTGGGGACTTACGAGCAGTACTTC | CAWSVLDRLGTYEQYF
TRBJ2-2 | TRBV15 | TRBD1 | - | TGTGCCACAACCGGGACAGGGGGTATCGGGGAGCTGTTTTTT | CATTGTGGIGELFF
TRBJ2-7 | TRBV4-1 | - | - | TGCGCCAGCAGCCTTGAGCAAACCTACGAGCAGTACTTC | CASSLEQTYEQYF
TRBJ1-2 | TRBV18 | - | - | TGTGCCAGCTCACCTACAGGGTCGGCCTATGGCTACACCTTC | CASSPTGSAYGYTF
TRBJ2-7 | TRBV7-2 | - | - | TGTGCCAGCAGCTCACTTAGCGTCTCCTACGAGCAGTACTTC | CASSSLSVSYEQYF
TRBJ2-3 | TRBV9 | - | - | TGTGCCAGCAACGACGGCAGGCGCACAGATACGCAGTATTTT | CASNDGRRTDTQYF
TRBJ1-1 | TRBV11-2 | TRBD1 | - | TGTGCCAGCAGTTCTATCAGGGGGCCTGCGAACACTGAAGCTTTCTTT | CASSSIRGPANTEAFF
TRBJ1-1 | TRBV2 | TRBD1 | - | TGTGCCAGGAAACAGGGGTTGAACACTGAAGCTTTCTTT | CARKQGLNTEAFF
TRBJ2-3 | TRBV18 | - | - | TGTGCCAGCTCACTTAATGGCCCAGATACGCAGTATTTT | CASSLNGPDTQYF
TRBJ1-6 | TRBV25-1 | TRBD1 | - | TGTGCCAGCAGTGCGACAGGGGTAGACTCACCCCTCCACTTT | CASSATGVDSPLHF